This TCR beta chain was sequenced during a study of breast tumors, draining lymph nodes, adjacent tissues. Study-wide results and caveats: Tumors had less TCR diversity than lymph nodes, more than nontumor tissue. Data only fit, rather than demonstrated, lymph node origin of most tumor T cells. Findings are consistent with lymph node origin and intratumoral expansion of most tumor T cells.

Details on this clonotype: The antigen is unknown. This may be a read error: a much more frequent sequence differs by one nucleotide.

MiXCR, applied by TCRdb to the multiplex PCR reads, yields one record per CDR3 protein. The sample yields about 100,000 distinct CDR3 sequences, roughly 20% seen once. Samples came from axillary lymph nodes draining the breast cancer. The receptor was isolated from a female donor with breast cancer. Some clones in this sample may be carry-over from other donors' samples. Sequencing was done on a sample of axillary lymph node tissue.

The DNA of the CDR3 is TGTGCCAGCGCTGGGATCACCGGGGAGCTGTTTTTT. Protein product: CASAGITGELFF. The rearrangement uses TRBV2 and TRBJ2-2; no definite D call. CDR1 and CDR2 from the germline V gene are SNHLY and FYNNEI. Trimming stripped 8 bases from V and 4 bases from J, with 8 bases between. There are 12 residues in the CDR3.